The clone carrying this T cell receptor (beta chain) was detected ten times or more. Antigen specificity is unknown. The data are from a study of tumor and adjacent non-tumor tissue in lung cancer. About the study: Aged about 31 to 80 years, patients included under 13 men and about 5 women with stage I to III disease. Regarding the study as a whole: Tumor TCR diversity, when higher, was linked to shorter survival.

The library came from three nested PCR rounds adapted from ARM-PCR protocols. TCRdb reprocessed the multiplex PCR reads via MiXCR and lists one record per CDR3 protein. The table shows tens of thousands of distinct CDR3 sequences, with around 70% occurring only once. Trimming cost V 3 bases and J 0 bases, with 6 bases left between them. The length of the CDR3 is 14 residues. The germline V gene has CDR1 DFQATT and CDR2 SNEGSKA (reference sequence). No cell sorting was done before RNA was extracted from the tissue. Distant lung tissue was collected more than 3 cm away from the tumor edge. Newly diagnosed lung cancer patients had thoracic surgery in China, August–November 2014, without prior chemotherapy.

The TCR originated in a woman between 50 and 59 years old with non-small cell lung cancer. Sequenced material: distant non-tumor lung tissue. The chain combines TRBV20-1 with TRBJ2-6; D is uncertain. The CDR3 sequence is CSARRFSGANVLTF. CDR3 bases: TGCAGTGCTAGGCGGTTCTCTGGGGCCAACGTCCTGACTTTC.